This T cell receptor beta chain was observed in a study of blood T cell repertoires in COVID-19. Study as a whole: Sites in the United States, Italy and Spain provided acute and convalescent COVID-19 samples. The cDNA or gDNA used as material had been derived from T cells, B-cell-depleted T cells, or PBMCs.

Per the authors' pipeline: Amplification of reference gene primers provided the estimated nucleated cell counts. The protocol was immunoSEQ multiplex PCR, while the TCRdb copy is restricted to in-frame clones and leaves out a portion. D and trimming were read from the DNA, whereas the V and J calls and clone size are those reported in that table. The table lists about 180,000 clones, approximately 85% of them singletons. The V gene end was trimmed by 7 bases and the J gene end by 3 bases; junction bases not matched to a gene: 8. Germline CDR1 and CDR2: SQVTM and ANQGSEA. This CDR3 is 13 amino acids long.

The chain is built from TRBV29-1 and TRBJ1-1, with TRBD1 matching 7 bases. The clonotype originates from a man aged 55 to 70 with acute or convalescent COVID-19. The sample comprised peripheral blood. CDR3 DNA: TGCAGCGGACTTCAGGGGGGTTACACTGAAGCTTTCTTT. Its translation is CSGLQGGYTEAFF.